This TCR beta chain appears in the sequencing data of a study of shared clonotypes between healthy human individuals. Assay used: immunoSEQ multiplex PCR; TCRdb lists only in-frame clones, some missing. The sample has about 1.5 million clones, more than 95% seen once. Germline CDR1 and CDR2: SGHRS and YFSETQ. The CDR3 consists of 14 residues. Losses at the gene ends were 4 bases for V and 6 bases for J; bases not matched to a gene: 6. The clonotype comes from a man between 25 and 39 years old in good health. The rearrangement uses TRBV5-1 and TRBJ2-7; 11 positions agree with TRBD2. The material sequenced was naive CD4+ T cells sorted from blood. Indicated subset: CD45RA+ positively selected. CDR3 sequence reads: CASSQLAGVPEQYF. CDR3 nucleotides: TGCGCCAGCAGCCAACTAGCGGGAGTCCCCGAGCAGTACTTC.